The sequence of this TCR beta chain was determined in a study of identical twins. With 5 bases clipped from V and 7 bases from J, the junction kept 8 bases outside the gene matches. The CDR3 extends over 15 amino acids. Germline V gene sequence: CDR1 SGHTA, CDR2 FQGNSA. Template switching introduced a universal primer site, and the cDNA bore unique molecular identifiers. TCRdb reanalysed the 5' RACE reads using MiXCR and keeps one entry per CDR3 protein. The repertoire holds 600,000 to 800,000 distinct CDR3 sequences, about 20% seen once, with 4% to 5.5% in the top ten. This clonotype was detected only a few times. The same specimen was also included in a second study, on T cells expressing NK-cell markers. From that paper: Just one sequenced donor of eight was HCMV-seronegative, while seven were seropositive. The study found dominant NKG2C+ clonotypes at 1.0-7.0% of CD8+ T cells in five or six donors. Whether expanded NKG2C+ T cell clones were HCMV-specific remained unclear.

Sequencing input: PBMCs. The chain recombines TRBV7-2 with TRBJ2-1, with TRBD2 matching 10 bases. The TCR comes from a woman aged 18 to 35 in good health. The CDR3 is CASSVSGGPWNEQFF. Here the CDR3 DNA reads TGTGCCAGCAGCGTTAGCGGGGGGCCGTGGAATGAGCAGTTCTTC.